The 28 T cell receptor beta chains reported below all come from one sample, sequenced in a study of shared clonotypes between healthy human individuals. Assay: immunoSEQ multiplex PCR; the TCRdb copy retains only in-frame clones and omits some. Of 70,000 to 95,000 clones in the sample, roughly two thirds were seen once. Material for sequencing was memory CD8+ T cells sorted from blood. Subset: CD45RO+ cells pooled with CCR7-negative TemRA cells. The source is a young man in good health.

The chain employs TRBV19 and TRBJ1-2; no firm D call. The germline gives CDR1 LNHDA, CDR2 SQIVND (reference sequence). Trimming pared 3 bases from V and 2 bases from J, leaving 7 bases between. This CDR3 is built from 13 residues. CDR3 residues: CASSMSRNYGYTF. For the CDR3, the DNA is TGTGCCAGTAGTATGTCGAGGAACTATGGCTACACCTTC.

This chain links TRBV18 with TRBJ2-1; D might be TRBD2 (5 bases). The CDR3 is 11 amino acids. Germline V gene data show CDR1 as KGHSH and CDR2 as LQKENI. V shed 9 bases and J shed 6 bases, with 9 bases lying between them. CDR3 sequence: CASKLGNEQFF. The CDR3 DNA is TGTGCCAGTAAACTAGGCAATGAGCAGTTCTTC.

The chain couples TRBV5-1 to TRBJ2-7, with D possibly being TRBD1 or TRBD2 (5 bases each). Germline lookup yields CDR1 SGHRS and CDR2 YFSETQ. V lost 0 bases, J lost 5 bases, and 12 bases lay in between. The CDR3 contains 14 residues. The CDR3 loop reads CASSLGGVSDEQYF. Here the CDR3 DNA reads TGCGCCAGCAGCTTGGGAGGGGTTAGCGACGAGCAGTACTTC.

This clone was found a few times. J is TRBJ2-7 and V is TRBV28; 8 bases are a match to TRBD2. Germline trimming cut 5 bases from V and 5 bases from J; bases unmatched to any gene: 14. From germline, CDR1 is MDHEN and CDR2 SYDVKM. This CDR3 is 16 amino acids long. The CDR3 nucleotides are TGTGCCAGCAGTCCGGTAGGTCCAGCGGGAGTAGACGAGCAGTACTTC. Amino acid sequence: CASSPVGPAGVDEQYF.

The rearrangement uses TRBV15 and TRBJ2-3, with TRBD2 matching 7 bases. CDR1 LNHNV and CDR2 YYDKDF come from the germline V gene (reference sequence). After removal of 0 bases from V and 0 bases from J, the junction contained 3 bases not matched to a gene. CDR3 length equals 16 residues. The CDR3 region is CATSRDLAASTDTQYF. The CDR3 nucleotides read TGTGCCACCAGCAGAGATCTAGCGGCTAGCACAGATACGCAGTATTTT. The complete variable domain, with remaining parts taken from reference TRBV15 and TRBJ2-3, reads DAMVIQNPRYQVTQFGKPVTLSCSQTLNHNVMYWYQQKSSQAPKLLFHYYDKDFNNEADTPDNFQSRRPNTSFCFLDIRSPGLGDTAMYLCATSRDLAASTDTQYFGPGTRLTVL.

This clone was observed once. The chain carries TRBV5-6 and TRBJ2-1; D gene unclear. The germline gives CDR1 SGHDT, CDR2 YYEEEE. Trimming removed 1 base at V and 5 bases at J, with 10 bases between. CDR3 size: 14 residues. Here the CDR3 reads CASSLSSTHNEQFF. CDR3 coding DNA: TGTGCCAGCAGCTTGAGTTCGACTCACAATGAGCAGTTCTTC.

This clone was seen repeatedly, ten times or more. The J gene is TRBJ2-6, the V gene TRBV28, with a tentative D call TRBD2 (5 bases). The CDR3 contains 14 residues. The germline V and J ends were trimmed by 7 bases and 4 bases, with 11 bases remaining between them. Germline CDR1 and CDR2: MDHEN and SYDVKM. In nucleotides, the CDR3 is TGTGCCAGCACCGGGATGTGGGGGGCCAACGTCCTGACTTTC. Protein sequence: CASTGMWGANVLTF.

This clone was counted a single time. The chain joins TRBV2 to TRBJ2-2; D may be TRBD1 (6 bases). The V end lost 5 bases, the J end lost 5 bases, and 9 bases lay between the germline ends. The CDR3 spans 13 residues. Germline CDR1 SNHLY, CDR2 FYNNEI. In DNA form, the CDR3 reads TGTGCCAGCAGTCCCAGGGGAACCGGGGAGCTGTTTTTT. It yields the protein CASSPRGTGELFF.

This clone was observed at least ten times. The chain joins TRBV6-5 to TRBJ1-2, with no clear D. The CDR3 runs 15 residues. V was cut by 5 bases and J by 6 bases, with 19 bases left in between. CDR1 and CDR2 (germline): MNHEY, SVGAGI. CDR3 sequence reads: CASSGVGPTSDGYTF. The CDR3 nucleotides read TGTGCCAGCAGTGGCGTAGGACCGACCTCAGATGGCTACACCTTC.

The chain has TRBV28 and TRBJ2-5; D not resolved. From germline, CDR1 is MDHEN and CDR2 SYDVKM. V lost 8 bases and J lost 0, with 7 bases in between. The CDR3 sequence is 12 residues long. The CDR3 DNA is TGTGCCAGCGGGCAGTACCAAGAGACCCAGTACTTC. The encoded protein is CASGQYQETQYF.

This clone came up a few times. The chain links TRBV6-5 to TRBJ2-7; 8 bases fit TRBD2. Germline values: CDR1 MNHEY, CDR2 SVGAGI. Trimming took 6 bases from V and 4 from J; bases not matched to a gene: 5. The CDR3 is made up of 13 amino acids. In DNA form, the CDR3 reads TGTGCCAGCAGCCCGGGGACTAGGTACGAGCAGTACTTC. Amino acids: CASSPGTRYEQYF.

The chain joins TRBV11-2 to TRBJ2-7, with D perhaps given as TRBD1 or TRBD2 (5 bases each). CDR1 and CDR2 (germline): SGHAT, FQNNGV. This CDR3 contains 16 residues. V was pared by 2 bases and J by 0 bases, with 14 bases between. The CDR3: CASSLRGGAGSYEQYF. The CDR3 DNA reads as TGTGCCAGCAGCTTACGGGGTGGGGCCGGCTCCTACGAGCAGTACTTC.

This clone was seen more than once but under ten times. The rearrangement links TRBV6-1 to TRBJ2-7; 7 positions agree with TRBD2. With 10 bases clipped from V and 4 bases from J, the junction kept 16 bases outside the gene matches. The CDR3 runs to 15 residues. CDR1 is MNHNS and CDR2 is SASEGT in the germline V gene. The CDR3 sequence is CAITGGGRGPYEQYF. CDR3 coding DNA: TGTGCCATCACTGGGGGGGGACGGGGACCGTACGAGCAGTACTTC.

The V and J genes are TRBV4-3 and TRBJ1-2; D not resolved. Germline V gene sequence: CDR1 LGHNA, CDR2 YSLEER. This CDR3 has 13 amino acids. V was trimmed by 0 bases and J by 8 bases, leaving 10 bases between them. The CDR3: CASSQDFERGYTF. The CDR3 bases are TGCGCCAGCAGCCAAGATTTCGAGAGAGGCTACACCTTC.

The chain is built from TRBV11-2 and TRBJ2-1; 12 nucleotides match TRBD2. V was clipped by 5 bases and J by 0 bases; unmatched bases: 5. The CDR3 extends over 17 amino acids. In germline, CDR1 is SGHAT, CDR2 FQNNGV. The chain's CDR3 is CASSPRTSGDSYNEQFF. The DNA for the CDR3 is TGTGCCAGCAGCCCTCGGACTAGCGGGGACTCCTACAATGAGCAGTTCTTC.

The chain joins TRBV6-6 to TRBJ2-2, with a weak D call TRBD1 (6 bases). The CDR3 length is 14 residues. The V end lost 6 bases, the J end lost 3 bases, and 11 bases lay between the germline ends. Germline CDR1 reads MNHNY; CDR2 reads SVGAGI (reference sequence). This CDR3 is CASSQGLDTGELFF. The CDR3 DNA reads TGTGCCAGCAGCCAGGGGCTCGACACCGGGGAGCTGTTTTTT.

This clone was counted a single time. The genes are TRBV28 and TRBJ2-1; the match to TRBD2 covers 8 bases. J gave up 7 bases and V 6 bases, and 11 bases lay outside the gene matches. Germline CDR1 reads MDHEN; CDR2 reads SYDVKM. The CDR3 loop spans 15 amino acids. The CDR3: CASSRDQRERNEQFF. CDR3 DNA sequence: TGTGCCAGCAGCCGGGACCAGCGGGAGAGGAATGAGCAGTTCTTC.

The V call is TRBV19, the J call TRBJ2-1; D is possibly TRBD1 or TRBD2 (5 bases each). The CDR3 has 14 amino acids. Deletions cut 4 bases from V and 7 bases from J, with 14 bases between. CDR1 and CDR2 from the germline V gene are LNHDA and SQIVND (reference sequence). The CDR3 DNA reads TGTGCCAGTAGTACGGGACCGGGTCGGAATGAGCAGTTCTTC. Translation: CASSTGPGRNEQFF.

The CDR3 coding sequence is TGTGCCAGCAGCAGGGGGACTCGGGCGGATCATGAGCAGTTCTTC. Its protein product is CASSRGTRADHEQFF. J is TRBJ2-1 and V is TRBV5-4; D may match TRBD1 or TRBD2 (6 bases each). The CDR3 is made up of 15 amino acids. The germline gives CDR1 SGHNT, CDR2 YYREEE (reference sequence). V was cut by 4 bases and J by 8 bases, with 19 bases left in between.

V gene TRBV29-1 combines with J gene TRBJ2-7; no firm D call. The CDR3 sequence is 15 residues long. V was pared by 6 bases and J by 4 bases, with 22 bases between. Germline assignment: CDR1 SQVTM and CDR2 ANQGSEA. The CDR3 sequence is CSVPGWSNNPYEQYF. CDR3 DNA: TGCAGCGTCCCTGGGTGGAGTAACAACCCTTACGAGCAGTACTTC.

This clone was counted at least ten times. The rearrangement uses TRBV6-4 and TRBJ1-5; the D gene is possibly TRBD1 (5 bases). V shed 3 bases and J shed 4 bases, with 13 bases lying between them. CDR3 length: 15 residues. From germline, CDR1 is MRHNA and CDR2 SNTAGT. CDR3: CASSETGTANQPQHF. The CDR3 DNA reads TGTGCCAGCAGTGAAACCGGGACTGCGAATCAGCCCCAGCATTTT.

The chain combines TRBV15 with TRBJ1-1; D ambiguous. The germline gives CDR1 LNHNV, CDR2 YYDKDF (reference sequence). The CDR3 runs 14 residues. V was shortened by 0 bases and J by 10 bases, with 15 bases between the two germline ends. The CDR3 nucleotides read TGTGCCACCAGCAGAGATTTGCGGTCGGAGGGAGCTTTCTTT. Translated: CATSRDLRSEGAFF.

The chain links TRBV15 to TRBJ2-1, with 8 positions matching TRBD1. The germline gives CDR1 LNHNV, CDR2 YYDKDF (reference sequence). The V gene end was trimmed by 4 bases and the J gene end by 5 bases; junction bases not matched to a gene: 7. This CDR3 region has 15 residues. CDR3 protein: CATSNTGQGDNEQFF. DNA for the CDR3: TGTGCCACCAGCAATACAGGACAGGGAGACAATGAGCAGTTCTTC.

In the case of this clone: A clone one base away is much larger, so this may be a read error. The same CDR3 arises from other DNA sequences in this sample as well. This chain connects TRBV28 to TRBJ2-7, with D perhaps matching TRBD1 (6 bases). The germline V and J ends were trimmed by 6 bases and 3 bases, with 12 bases remaining between them. The CDR3 runs 13 residues. CDR1 and CDR2 from the germline V gene are MDHEN and SYDVKM. CDR3 sequence: CASRPGHLYEQYF. Written as DNA, the CDR3 is TGTGCCAGCAGACCGGGACACCTCTACGAGCAGTACTTC.

This clone occurred once. The chain has TRBV4-1 and TRBJ2-1; 9 bases agree with TRBD1. Germline-derived CDR1 and CDR2 are MGHRA and YSYEKL. V lost 0 bases, J lost 5 bases, and 8 bases stayed unmatched. This CDR3 has 17 amino acids. The CDR3 is CASSQEGQGQGDNEQFF. CDR3 bases: TGCGCCAGCAGCCAAGAGGGTCAGGGACAGGGAGACAATGAGCAGTTCTTC.

The chain uses TRBV4-1 and TRBJ1-5; D possibly corresponds to TRBD1 (5 bases). Germline CDR1 is MGHRA and CDR2 is YSYEKL. This CDR3 has 15 amino acids. V was shortened by 0 bases and J by 6 bases, with 12 bases between the two germline ends. The CDR3 region is CASSQDAAGFQPQHF. DNA for the CDR3: TGCGCCAGCAGCCAAGATGCGGCAGGGTTTCAGCCCCAGCATTTT.

This clone appeared a few times. The chain recombines TRBV27 with TRBJ2-7; 9 bases match TRBD1. The V gene's germline CDR1 is MNHEY and CDR2 SMNVEV (reference sequence). The CDR3 has 13 amino acids. Trimming took 5 bases from V and 5 from J; bases not matched to a gene: 4. The CDR3 here is CASSLDRGNEQYF. In nucleotides, the CDR3 is TGTGCCAGCAGTCTCGACAGGGGGAACGAGCAGTACTTC.

V is TRBV7-9 and J is TRBJ2-1; D not certain. Germline values: CDR1 SEHNR, CDR2 FQNEAQ (reference sequence). The V and J ends lost 1 base and 3 bases respectively, with 19 bases between them. The CDR3 is 18 residues long. The CDR3 sequence: CASSLGVGRNRVYNEQFF. The CDR3 region has the DNA TGTGCCAGCAGCTTAGGGGTCGGACGGAACCGAGTCTACAATGAGCAGTTCTTC.